Below, one T cell receptor (beta chain) is given with its context. The antigen is unknown. Assay used: immunoSEQ multiplex PCR; TCRdb lists only in-frame clones, some missing. The table records roughly 70,000 clones, about 80% of them present only once. Trimming cost V 6 bases and J 2 bases, with 6 bases left between them. The length of the CDR3 is 12 residues. Germline assignment: CDR1 SNHLY and CDR2 FYNNEI. The sample originates from a study of T cell clones after liver transplantation. Study-wide findings and caveats: Rather than being deleted, graft donor-reactive T cells may have moved into the graft.

The receptor's source is a human donor who received a liver transplant. The sequencing used CD4+ T cells from blood, collected before liver transplant. The chain recombines TRBV2 with TRBJ2-3; the D is unclear. In DNA, the CDR3 is TGTGCCAGCAGCAGAACCACAGATACGCAGTATTTT. Translation: CASSRTTDTQYF.